A single sample is the source of the 14 T cell receptor beta chains below, sequenced in a study of blood T cells in healthy people across ages. The authors ran a second PCR of 7 to 11 cycles using a sample-barcoded 5' primer and a J-beta primer mix. TCRdb independently ran MiXCR on the 5' RACE reads; one entry per CDR3 protein. The sample lists about 680,000 distinct CDR3 sequences, 49% occurring once. The sequenced material came from blood. Receptors were obtained from a woman aged 60-70 years in good health.

As regards this clonotype: One junction end disagrees with the germline gene, perhaps due to a read error. J is TRBJ2-4 and V is TRBV6-6, with 8 bases that match TRBD2. The J call may be faulty, since TRBJ2-7 better matches the DNA end. Germline CDR1 and CDR2: MNHNY and SVGAGI (reference sequence). The CDR3 totals 14 residues. The CDR3 DNA sequence: TGTGCCGGCAGTCGCAGCGGGGGAGACTACGAGCAGTACTTC. Its translation is CAGSRSGGDYEQYF.

The gene calls are TRBV7-2 and TRBJ1-1; D gene unclear. The CDR3 has 14 amino acids. Trimming left V 0 bases short and J 3 bases short, with 8 bases between. The germline CDR1 and CDR2 sequences are SGHTA and FQGNSA. CDR3 nucleotide sequence: TGTGCCAGCAGCTTAGCGGGGTCGGACACTGAAGCTTTCTTT. Translated: CASSLAGSDTEAFF.

The V and J genes are TRBV29-1 and TRBJ2-7, with a weak D call TRBD1 (6 bases). CDR1 is SQVTM and CDR2 is ANQGSEA in the germline V gene. V was clipped by 7 bases and J by 5 bases, with 15 bases between them. The CDR3 has 12 residues. CDR3 region: CSAGHGGNEQYF. The CDR3 coding sequence is TGCAGCGCGGGACACGGCGGAAACGAGCAGTACTTC.

A few counts support this clonotype. This chain joins TRBV10-3 and TRBJ1-2; 7 nucleotides agree with TRBD1. The CDR3 has 13 residues. The V gene end was trimmed by 2 bases and the J gene end by 7 bases; junction bases not matched to a gene: 4. Germline CDR1 reads ENHRY; CDR2 reads SYGVKD. Here the CDR3 DNA reads TGTGCCATCAGTGAGGGGGACAGAGGTGGCTACACCTTC. Its translation is CAISEGDRGGYTF.

The chain employs TRBV7-2 and TRBJ1-1; weak D call: TRBD1 (5 bases). Germline assignment: CDR1 SGHTA and CDR2 FQGNSA. V was trimmed by 1 base and J by 7 bases, leaving 13 bases between them. The CDR3 sequence is 14 residues long. The CDR3 DNA is TGTGCCAGCAGCTTAGTGTCAGGGACTGGTGAAGCTTTCTTT. Residues: CASSLVSGTGEAFF.

The V and J genes are TRBV5-4 and TRBJ2-1; 11 nucleotides match TRBD2. Per germline, CDR1 SGHNT and CDR2 YYREEE (reference sequence). Trimming removed 4 bases from V and 5 bases from J; junction bases left unmatched: 11. The CDR3 is made up of 17 amino acids. CDR3 bases: TGTGCCAGCAGCCCAAAGCCGGGACTAGCGGTTGACAATGAGCAGTTCTTC. Its translation is CASSPKPGLAVDNEQFF.

As concerns this clonotype: It is likely a read error: a sequence one base away is far more abundant. The chain uses TRBV7-7 and TRBJ2-5, with D perhaps matching TRBD1 (7 bases). The CDR3 has 13 amino acids. Germline CDR1 SSHAT, CDR2 FNYEAQ (reference sequence). The CDR3 is CASSLVQGEAQYF. CDR3 bases: TGTGCTAGCAGCTTAGTCCAGGGGGAGGCCCAGTACTTC. Filled out from reference TRBV7-7 and TRBJ2-5, the complete variable domain reads GAGVSQSPRYKVTKRGQDVTLRCDPISSHATLYWYQQALGQGPEFLTYFNYEAQPDKSGLPSDRFSAERPEGSISTLTIQRTEQRDSAMYRCASSLVQGEAQYFGPGTRLLVL.

The chain is built from TRBV18 and TRBJ2-3; 11 bases fit TRBD2. V lost 0 bases to trimming and J lost 8 bases; unmatched junction nucleotides: 4. The CDR3 is made up of 15 amino acids. The germline gives CDR1 KGHSH, CDR2 LQKENI. The CDR3 protein is CASSPPLAGGATQYF. The DNA for the CDR3 is TGTGCCAGCTCACCACCCCTAGCGGGAGGTGCTACGCAGTATTTT.

The chain recombines TRBV12-3 or TRBV12-4 with TRBJ2-3; 12 nucleotides align to TRBD2. V was clipped by 6 bases and J by 0 bases; unmatched bases: 10. The CDR3 spans 18 residues. The CDR3 here is CASRRTSGTFYSTDTQYF. CDR3 nucleotide sequence: TGTGCCAGCAGAAGGACTAGCGGGACATTCTACAGCACAGATACGCAGTATTTT.

The chain employs TRBV7-2 and TRBJ2-7; TRBD1 matches 8 bases. The J segment lost 3 bases and the V segment lost 5 bases, leaving 12 bases of the junction unmatched. This CDR3 has 16 residues. Per germline, CDR1 SGHTA and CDR2 FQGNSA. The CDR3: CASSPSRQGAGYEQYF. The CDR3 coding sequence is TGTGCCAGCAGCCCCTCCCGGCAGGGGGCGGGCTACGAGCAGTACTTC. The whole variable domain, remainder taken from reference TRBV7-2 and TRBJ2-7, is GAGVSQSPSNKVTEKGKDVELRCDPISGHTALYWYRQSLGQGLEFLIYFQGNSAPDKSGLPSDRFSAERTGGSVSTLTIQRTQQEDSAVYLCASSPSRQGAGYEQYFGPGTRLTVT.

This clonotype was seen a few times. The CDR3 spells CARASGDTQYF. The DNA for the CDR3 is TGTGCCAGAGCCAGCGGAGATACGCAGTATTTT. The gene calls are TRBV7-2 and TRBJ2-3; possible D gene TRBD2, 5 bases. CDR1 and CDR2 (germline): SGHTA, FQGNSA. The CDR3 is made up of 11 amino acids. V lost 9 bases and J 5 bases, leaving 9 bases between the germline ends.

The V and J genes are TRBV28 and TRBJ2-7; the D gene is possibly TRBD2 (5 bases). Trimming removed 2 bases at V and 3 bases at J, with 11 bases between. The CDR3 spans 14 residues. Germline lookup yields CDR1 MDHEN and CDR2 SYDVKM. The CDR3 protein is CASSLIGVSYEQYF. CDR3 bases: TGTGCCAGCAGTTTAATCGGGGTTAGCTACGAGCAGTACTTC.

V is TRBV9 and J is TRBJ2-1, with 13 bases matching TRBD2. V trimming: 4 bases; J trimming: 4 bases; junction bases outside the gene matches: 8. CDR1 is SGDLS, CDR2 YYNGEE, per germline. The CDR3 contains 17 residues. The CDR3 protein is CASSRTRTSGSYNEQFF. For the CDR3, the DNA is TGTGCCAGCAGCCGAACTCGGACTAGCGGGAGTTACAATGAGCAGTTCTTC.

This clonotype turned up a few times. The chain couples TRBV20-1 to TRBJ1-2; a possible D gene is TRBD1 (5 bases). The germline CDR1 and CDR2 sequences are DFQATT and SNEGSKA (reference sequence). This CDR3 spans 15 amino acids. V dropped 0 bases and J dropped 3 bases, with 14 bases sitting between them. CDR3 in DNA: TGCAGTGCTAGAGACTCGACGGGGCGCGACTATGGCTACACCTTC. Its translation is CSARDSTGRDYGYTF.